One and the same sample provided the 20 T cell receptor beta chains below, sequenced in a study of regulatory T cells in long-lasting Graves disease. iRepertoire HTBI primers and Arm-PCR of CDR3 regions built TCR beta libraries. Using its own MiXCR run on the multiplex PCR reads, TCRdb lists one record per CDR3 protein. Of 200,000 to 250,000 distinct CDR3 sequences detected, around 20% appear once; the ten largest clones hold about 15%. The time point is: newly diagnosed GD, antithyroid drugs for less than 3 months. RNA from PBMCs was the source of the TCR library. The sequenced sample was peripheral blood mononuclear cells (PBMCs), obtained at new diagnosis, from a patient treated with antithyroid drugs. Source of these receptors: a female donor with Graves disease.

This clonotype has a count of ten or more. The genes are TRBV6-1 and TRBJ2-7, with D possibly TRBD2 on 5 matching bases. Trimming shortened V by 7 bases and J by 0 bases, and 16 bases separated the two germline ends. This CDR3 region has 15 residues. Germline assignment: CDR1 MNHNS and CDR2 SASEGT. The CDR3 DNA reads as TGTGCCAGCACCCTAGGCGGGTACCTCTCCTACGAGCAGTACTTC. As protein: CASTLGGYLSYEQYF.

This clonotype appeared many times. V and J are TRBV20-1 and TRBJ2-3, with TRBD2 as a possible D gene (7 bases). The V and J ends lost 0 bases and 6 bases respectively, with 25 bases between them. Per the germline V gene, CDR1 is DFQATT and CDR2 is SNEGSKA (reference sequence). The CDR3 spans 18 residues. The CDR3 loop reads CSARDLYRARGLYDTQYF. The CDR3 DNA sequence: TGCAGTGCTAGAGATCTCTATCGGGCCAGGGGACTATATGATACGCAGTATTTT.

This clonotype was recorded a few times. The genes are TRBV27 and TRBJ2-5; TRBD1 matches 9 bases. CDR3 length: 16 residues. J was trimmed by 5 bases and V by 6 bases; bases with no gene match: 13. Germline V lookup: CDR1 MNHEY, CDR2 SMNVEV (reference sequence). The CDR3 loop is CASSFRTGEVGETQYF. CDR3 in DNA: TGTGCCAGCAGCTTCAGGACAGGGGAGGTTGGGGAGACCCAGTACTTC.

In its sample, this clonotype was seen many times. The chain combines TRBV3-1 with TRBJ2-3, with 10 bases identical to TRBD2. This CDR3 has 14 amino acids. The V segment lost 7 bases and the J segment 4 bases; nucleotides outside the gene matches: 5. Germline V gives CDR1 LGHDT, CDR2 YNNKEL (reference sequence). This CDR3 reads CASMPSGSSDTQYF. CDR3 bases: TGTGCCAGCATGCCTAGCGGGAGTTCAGATACGCAGTATTTT.

This clonotype was counted at least ten times. The chain carries TRBV7-2 and TRBJ2-7; D perhaps matches TRBD1 (6 bases). The CDR3 is 16 amino acids. The ends were cut back, 6 bases at V and 2 bases at J, with 20 bases in the middle. CDR1 and CDR2 from the germline V gene are SGHTA and FQGNSA. The CDR3 region is CASSPIQGLPPYEQYF. The DNA of the CDR3 is TGTGCCAGCAGTCCGATACAGGGCCTCCCCCCCTACGAGCAGTACTTC. The full variable domain, rest sourced from reference TRBV7-2 and TRBJ2-7, is GAGVSQSPSNKVTEKGKDVELRCDPISGHTALYWYRQSLGQGLEFLIYFQGNSAPDKSGLPSDRFSAERTGGSVSTLTIQRTQQEDSAVYLCASSPIQGLPPYEQYFGPGTRLTVT.

This clonotype was counted ten times or more. This chain uses TRBV28 with TRBJ2-5, with 10 bases that match TRBD2. CDR3 length: 14 residues. V dropped 7 bases and J dropped 5; count of bases not matched to a gene: 7. Germline V gene lookup returns CDR1 MDHEN and CDR2 SYDVKM. The CDR3, as DNA: TGTGCCAGCAACGAGCGGGGGGGCGCGGAGACCCAGTACTTC. Amino acid sequence: CASNERGGAETQYF.

This clonotype was picked up many times. The chain joins TRBV6-5 to TRBJ2-1; possibly TRBD2 for D (7 bases). This CDR3 comprises 13 residues. V lost 4 bases and J 9 bases, leaving 13 bases between the germline ends. CDR1 MNHEY and CDR2 SVGAGI come from the germline V gene. The chain's CDR3 is CASSWGGAPEQFF. The CDR3 bases are TGTGCCAGCAGTTGGGGGGGGGCTCCTGAGCAGTTCTTC.

This clonotype was picked up many times. This rearrangement joins TRBV4-3 to TRBJ1-2; D gene ambiguous. V was pared by 0 bases and J by 8 bases, with 10 bases between. CDR3 length: 13 residues. Germline CDR1 LGHNA, CDR2 YSLEER. The CDR3 loop reads CASSQDRAEGYTF. In DNA form, the CDR3 reads TGCGCCAGCAGCCAAGATCGTGCAGAAGGCTACACCTTC.

This clonotype was counted ten times or more. The V and J genes are TRBV3-1 and TRBJ1-2; TRBD1 is a possible D gene (6 bases). The CDR3 covers 13 residues. Germline CDR1 and CDR2: LGHDT and YNNKEL (reference sequence). V dropped 3 bases and J dropped 8 bases, with 13 bases sitting between them. The CDR3 nucleotides read TGTGCCAGCAGCCACGACAGGCTCCGGGGCTACACCTTC. It translates to CASSHDRLRGYTF.

This clonotype was seen repeatedly, ten times or more. The rearrangement links TRBV6-1 to TRBJ2-7; D gene uncertain. CDR1 is MNHNS, CDR2 SASEGT, per germline. Between the trimmed V and J ends, which lost 4 bases and 3 bases, there was a span of 7 bases. The CDR3 length is 12 residues. In DNA form, the CDR3 reads TGTGCCAGCAGTGTTTCCGACTACGAGCAGTACTTC. This gives the protein CASSVSDYEQYF.

This clonotype was recorded at least ten times. The chain employs TRBV4-2 and TRBJ2-7; D call uncertain. With 0 bases removed from V and 5 bases from J, the gap between germline ends came to 14 bases. The CDR3 extends over 15 amino acids. Germline V gene lookup returns CDR1 LGHNA and CDR2 YNFKEQ. CDR3 region: CASSQDRVPTDEQYF. The DNA for the CDR3 is TGTGCCAGCAGCCAAGACCGGGTGCCCACCGACGAGCAGTACTTC.

This clonotype was seen at least ten times. The chain recombines TRBV19 with TRBJ2-7, with 7 positions matching TRBD1. The junction had 4 bases not matched to a gene; V was cut back by 0 bases and J by 2 bases. This CDR3 has 15 residues. Germline values: CDR1 LNHDA, CDR2 SQIVND (reference sequence). The CDR3 nucleotides are TGTGCCAGTAGTATAGACGGGACAGTCACCTACGAGCAGTACTTC. Translating it yields CASSIDGTVTYEQYF.

Ten or more counts support this clonotype. The V call is TRBV3-1, the J call TRBJ2-1; 7 bases are a match to TRBD2. Trimming removed 8 bases from V and 8 bases from J; junction bases left unmatched: 9. The CDR3 is made up of 13 amino acids. The germline CDR1 and CDR2 sequences are LGHDT and YNNKEL (reference sequence). The CDR3: CASGRAEEDEQFF. Written as DNA, the CDR3 is TGTGCCAGCGGGAGGGCCGAAGAGGATGAGCAGTTCTTC.

Notes on this clonotype: Since a much larger clone is just one base distant, this may be a read error. CDR3 in amino acids: CASSLLLDSPLQF. The CDR3 region has the DNA TGTGCCAGCAGCCTGCTGCTCGATTCACCCCTCCAATTT. The chain couples TRBV12-3 or TRBV12-4 to TRBJ1-6; D remains unclear. CDR3 length: 13 residues.

In its sample, this clonotype was seen many times. The chain's CDR3 is CAINAGFQETQYF. CDR3 in DNA: TGTGCCATCAATGCGGGGTTTCAAGAGACCCAGTACTTC. The chain uses TRBV10-3 and TRBJ2-5; D possibly corresponds to TRBD2 (6 bases). Per germline, CDR1 ENHRY and CDR2 SYGVKD. V shed 7 bases and J shed 2 bases, with 11 bases lying between them. This CDR3 contains 13 residues.

This clonotype came up many times. The genes are TRBV30 and TRBJ2-3, with 7 bases identical to TRBD2. Germline V gene data show CDR1 as GTSNPN and CDR2 as SVGIG (reference sequence). The CDR3 extends over 13 amino acids. This CDR3 is CAGGESITDTQYF. The CDR3 DNA reads as TGTGCTGGGGGGGAATCTATCACAGATACGCAGTATTTT.

This clonotype was detected ten times or more. The gene calls are TRBV10-1 and TRBJ2-5; the D gene is possibly TRBD1 (5 bases). This CDR3 spans 14 amino acids. Germline CDR1 is WNHNN and CDR2 is SYGVQD (reference sequence). Trimming took off 4 bases at V and 1 base at J, with 10 bases between the two ends. CDR3 nucleotides: TGCGCCAGCAGTGTGTCGACAGCCCAAGAGACCCAGTACTTC. Its translation: CASSVSTAQETQYF.

At least ten counts were recorded for this clonotype. The chain couples TRBV6-1 to TRBJ1-1; 8 nucleotides align to TRBD1. The CDR3 has 14 amino acids. The germline CDR1 and CDR2 sequences are MNHNS and SASEGT. The J segment lost 3 bases and the V segment lost 6 bases, leaving 6 bases of the junction unmatched. CDR3 region: CASSPQGGYTEAFF. The CDR3, as DNA: TGTGCCAGCAGCCCACAGGGGGGGTACACTGAAGCTTTCTTT.

This clonotype was seen repeatedly, ten times or more. This rearrangement joins TRBV7-2 to TRBJ1-4, with D tentatively TRBD1 (5 bases). The germline CDR1 and CDR2 sequences are SGHTA and FQGNSA. This CDR3 has 16 residues. V was cut by 4 bases and J by 5 bases, with 17 bases left in between. The CDR3 sequence: CASSSRHAGGNEKLFF. The CDR3 DNA reads TGTGCCAGCAGCTCACGACACGCGGGGGGGAATGAAAAACTGTTTTTT.

This clonotype has ten or more counts. This sequence joins TRBV3-1 and TRBJ2-1; possible D gene TRBD2, 6 bases. The ends were cut back, 2 bases at V and 5 bases at J, with 16 bases in the middle. The germline gives CDR1 LGHDT, CDR2 YNNKEL (reference sequence). This CDR3 comprises 16 residues. The CDR3 spells CASSQMTRILDNEQFF. The CDR3, as DNA: TGTGCCAGCAGCCAAATGACTAGGATTCTGGACAATGAGCAGTTCTTC.